This T cell receptor beta chain came from a study of cytomegalovirus exposure and HLA in healthy donors. Study results and caveats: Reported findings show TCR beta sequences accurately forecast HLA-A and HLA-B alleles in most subjects. In an earlier analysis, about 87% or about 30%: the productive usage of most TCR beta V segments. Later analysis showed most CMV-associated TCR beta chains appearing HLA-restricted. Later analysis identified a missense DCLRE1C variant that was linked to TCR beta V- and J-gene trimming.

PCR employed 60 Vbeta and 13 Jbeta primers. TCRdb's copy holds only in-frame clones and misses some; the assay was immunoSEQ multiplex PCR. Among about 150,000 clones listed, about 74% were seen once. A word on this clone: The target antigen is unknown.

The CDR3 runs 14 residues. V lost 1 base and J lost 2, with 8 bases in between. Looked up from germline, CDR1 is MGHDK and CDR2 is SYGVNS. This TCR was recovered from a man in his thirties or forties in good health and CMV-seronegative. The chain is built from TRBV25-1 and TRBJ2-5; D is perhaps TRBD1 (5 bases). Sequencing was carried out using PBMCs. The CDR3 region is CASSEWGSQETQYF. The CDR3 DNA reads as TGTGCCAGCAGTGAATGGGGCAGTCAAGAGACCCAGTACTTC.